These T cell receptor beta chains were read from a single sample in a study of T cells in Graves' hyperthyroidism and ophthalmopathy. MiXCR, applied by TCRdb to the multiplex PCR reads, yields one record per CDR3 protein. The table has a few hundred thousand distinct CDR3 sequences, around a fifth seen once; the top ten hold approximately 49%. Sequencing used blood. The receptors stem from an older woman with Graves' ophthalmopathy. Each CDR3 is given with its conserved first and last residue. The D gene is left open where the match is weak.

>NA|TRBV12-3/TRBV12-4|TRBJ2-7
CASSLRSYEQYF
>NA|TRBV10-3|TRBJ1-1
CAIAGRTDPIGITEAFF
>TRBD2|TRBV6-5|TRBJ2-7
CASSYSLAGASYEQYF
>NA|TRBV20-1|TRBJ1-1
CSARGLQGLNTEAFF
>TRBD1|TRBV6-1|TRBJ1-2
CASRTGGIYGYTF
>NA|TRBV7-2|TRBJ1-3
CASSGFRDGSGNTIYF
>TRBD1|TRBV6-5|TRBJ2-7
CASRFMGQGEQYF
>NA|TRBV6-6|TRBJ2-1
CASSYRPGGEQFF
>NA|TRBV28|TRBJ1-1
CASSPLEGPTEAFF
>NA|TRBV28|TRBJ1-1
CASSSGGGNTEAFF
>NA|TRBV30|TRBJ1-5
CAWSQAQNQPQHF
>TRBD1|TRBV5-1|TRBJ2-7
CASSRTGTGAYYEQYF
>TRBD2|TRBV20-1|TRBJ2-1
CSASGGVINEQFF
>TRBD2|TRBV6-1|TRBJ2-2
CASRNPGLAGVLSGELFF
>TRBD1|TRBV29-1|TRBJ2-7
CSVGDRVGYEQYF
>NA|TRBV6-2/TRBV6-3|TRBJ2-7
CASSYPRESLYEQYF
>NA|TRBV7-2|TRBJ1-2
CASSLAQGHKGYTF
>TRBD1|TRBV6-1|TRBJ1-6
CASALGRGLSSDYNSPLHF
>NA|TRBV12-3/TRBV12-4|TRBJ2-2
CASSFSIGELFF
>TRBD2|TRBV11-2|TRBJ2-3
CASSLRTSGYTDTQYF
>NA|TRBV6-2/TRBV6-3|TRBJ2-1
CASSRGKGNEQFF
>TRBD1|TRBV24-1|TRBJ1-5
CATPIPEGQCSNQPQHF
>NA|TRBV12-3/TRBV12-4|TRBJ1-3
CASNPRRSGNTIYF
>TRBD1|TRBV7-9|TRBJ2-2
CASNSLDRGSGGELFF
>NA|TRBV7-9|TRBJ2-3
CASTLGSADTQYF
>TRBD2|TRBV12-3/TRBV12-4|TRBJ2-3
CASSSPSGQGDTQYF
>NA|TRBV19|TRBJ1-1
CASSIPGNPNTEAFF
>NA|TRBV18|TRBJ2-7
CASSPSGYSYEQYF
>NA|TRBV4-3|TRBJ2-2
CASSQDMGIGELFF
>TRBD2|TRBV9|TRBJ2-7
CASSARDSGSRLYEQYF
>NA|TRBV12-3/TRBV12-4|TRBJ1-5
CASSSTPGYDQPQHF
>NA|TRBV19|TRBJ1-2
CASSRNSYGYTF
>NA|TRBV2|TRBJ2-7
CASRAYWRQYF
>NA|TRBV12-3/TRBV12-4|TRBJ2-3
CASSSSNRGGTQYF
>TRBD2|TRBV2|TRBJ2-3
CASSQQAGSTDTQYF
>TRBD2|TRBV6-2/TRBV6-3|TRBJ2-7
CASSFRQGTSGSTSYEQYF
>NA|TRBV12-3/TRBV12-4|TRBJ2-3
CASSPRPDTQYF
>TRBD2|TRBV27|TRBJ2-2
CASSRRGAGELFF
>TRBD1|TRBV7-9|TRBJ1-1
CASSILDRDNEAFF
>TRBD1|TRBV2|TRBJ2-2
CASSGQGGWTGELFF